This T cell receptor beta chain was obtained from a study of blood T cell repertoires in COVID-19. Authors' methods: Reference gene primer amplification yielded estimated nucleated cell counts. Assay: immunoSEQ multiplex PCR; the TCRdb copy retains only in-frame clones and omits some. D and trimming come from the DNA, and the V and J calls and clone size come from that table. Of about 160,000 clones in the sample, approximately 86% were seen once. CDR1 is SGHRS and CDR2 is YFSETQ in the germline V gene. The CDR3 extends over 18 amino acids. The V segment lost 2 bases and the J segment 3 bases; nucleotides outside the gene matches: 12. Individuals drawn from 24 US areas were about 18 to 95 years old. Self-reported history from a screening survey and questionnaire set each donor's cohort. Recovered status applied to Cohort 3 donors who had two consecutive negative PCRs. It also applied to those with clearance or with symptom resolution.

This TCR derives from a man in his 60s who had recovered from COVID-19. Sequencing input: PBMCs or T cells enriched from blood (not recorded which). The chain employs TRBV5-1 and TRBJ2-7, with TRBD2 matching 12 bases. The CDR3 spells CASSFKLAGGVPNYEQYF. The CDR3 DNA sequence: TGCGCCAGCAGCTTCAAGCTAGCGGGAGGGGTCCCCAACTACGAGCAGTACTTC.